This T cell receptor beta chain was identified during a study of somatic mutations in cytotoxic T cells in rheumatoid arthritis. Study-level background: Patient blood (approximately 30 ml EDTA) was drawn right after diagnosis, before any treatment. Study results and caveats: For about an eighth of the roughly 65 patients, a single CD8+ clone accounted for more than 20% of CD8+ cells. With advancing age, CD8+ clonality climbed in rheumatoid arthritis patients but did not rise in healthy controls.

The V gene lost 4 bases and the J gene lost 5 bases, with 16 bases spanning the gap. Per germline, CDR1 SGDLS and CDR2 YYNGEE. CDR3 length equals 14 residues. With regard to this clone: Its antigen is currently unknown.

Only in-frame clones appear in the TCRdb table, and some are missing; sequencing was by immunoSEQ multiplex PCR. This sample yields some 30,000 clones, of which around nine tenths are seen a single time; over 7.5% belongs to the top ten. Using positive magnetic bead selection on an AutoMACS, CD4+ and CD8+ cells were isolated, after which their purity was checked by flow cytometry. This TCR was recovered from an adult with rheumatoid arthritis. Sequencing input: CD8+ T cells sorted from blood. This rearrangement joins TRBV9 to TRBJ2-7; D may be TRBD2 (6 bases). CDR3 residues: CASSSGTLPNEQYF. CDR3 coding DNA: TGTGCCAGCAGCTCCGGGACTCTCCCTAACGAGCAGTACTTC.